This TCR beta chain appears in the sequencing data of a study of cytomegalovirus exposure and HLA in healthy donors. Looking at the study overall: Within an early data release were roughly 90 million unique TCRs drawn from HLA-typed donors. Falling in the Caucasian-associated ancestry cluster were approximately 86% of some 400 genotyped donors.

The CDR3 extends over 14 amino acids. In germline, CDR1 is SGDLS, CDR2 YYNGEE. J lost 4 bases, V lost 3 bases, and 2 bases had no gene match. Both 60 Vbeta primers and 13 Jbeta primers went into the PCR. Produced via immunoSEQ multiplex PCR; TCRdb's table is partial and in-frame only. Here the sample spans approximately 120,000 clones, over 9.5% being singletons. This clone was seen only a few times. This clonotype was obtained from a young woman in good health and CMV-seropositive. The rearrangement links TRBV9 to TRBJ1-2; 11 bases are shared with TRBD1. The specimen was PBMCs. CDR3 in DNA: TGTGCCAGCAGCGCCGGACAGGGGGCCTATGGCTACACCTTC. The encoded protein is CASSAGQGAYGYTF.